Here is one T cell receptor (beta chain) with its context. Its recognized antigen is unknown. One base away there is no much larger clone; base qualities are not given. Systemically healthy Caucasian individuals from Russia, around 39 in total and aged about 6 to 100 years, were included as donors. Each donor gave approximately 9.4 milliliters of peripheral blood, drawn into EDTA-treated Vacutainer tubes. Ficoll-Paque density-gradient centrifugation was used to isolate PBMCs, with at least 6 million obtained per sample. Trizol reagent was used to extract total RNA from the PBMCs, yielding at least 5 micrograms per sample. Naive CD45RAhigh/CD27high T cell percentages were measured by flow cytometry on a PBMC aliquot from every donor. The sample comes from a study of blood T cells in healthy people across ages (dated by TCRdb to the mid-2010s). About the full investigation: Template switching captured roughly one uniquely barcoded TCR beta cDNA molecule per two T cells in model experiments. Age-related changes in TCR beta repertoire diversity were measured in the study by deep sequencing normalized with unique cDNA molecular identifiers. The donors were split into four age groups: young (average roughly 15 years), middle-aged (roughly 40), aged (over 55) and long-lived (82). Donors of different ages were randomly distributed across sequencing lanes to avoid experimental bias. Using the same blood draw, the study looked at two additional independent replicas of 1 million unique cDNA reads for two donors, one aged 18 to 30 and the other aged 80 or older. Summary of the overall study and its limitations: Because the CMV infection status of the donors was unknown, age-related changes in expanded clonotypes may potentially have been confounded. Total diversity estimates from one million sequenced T cells were considered lower bounds and underestimates. Observed TCR beta diversity per million T cells fell roughly linearly with age, and a significant reduction was already apparent by age about 43. Since profiling was done on bulk unsorted PBMCs, naive and antigen-experienced compartments could not be conclusively compared. Compared with the aged group, the long-lived group had more naive CD4+ T cells, fewer expanded clones and increased TCR diversity, suggesting age selection. A strong correlation was found between observed TCR beta diversity and the percentage of naive T cells measured by flow cytometry.

Spanning cysteine to phenylalanine, the CDR3 consists of 15 amino acids. Here the CDR3 DNA is all that survives: 45 bases in frame from base 1. The trim is 0 bases for V and 7 bases for J, with a gap of 16 bases between the germline ends. The germline V gene (reference sequence) provides CDR1 DFQATT and CDR2 SNEGSKA. The library was made by 5' RACE. TCRdb names Illumina HiSeq 2500 as the instrument used. A second roughly 6 to 12 cycle PCR used a sample-barcoded 5' primer and a J-beta primer mix. Each TCR beta cDNA molecule received a unique molecular identifier from a template-switch 5' adaptor carrying 12 random nucleotides. Each sample yielded at least 3 million CDR3-containing paired-end reads. First-strand cDNA was synthesized from all RNA with the Mint cDNA synthesis kit, primed by a TRBC-specific oligonucleotide. All cDNA was treated with uracil-DNA glycosylase and then went through a first 18-cycle PCR with the universal primers M1SS and BC2_uni_R. On the authors' methods: Each sample was normalized by randomly selecting 1 million high-quality reads, each carrying a distinct molecular identifier. Reads sharing molecular identifiers were discarded rather than binned into consensus sequences. MiTCR, run with a Q25 quality threshold and the strictest error-elimination algorithm, handled CDR3 identification, clonotype clustering and error correction. A nonparametric unseen species model using Euler transformation provided a lower-bound estimate of total TCR beta diversity. TCRdb reprocessing: public reads trimmed at Q25 with fastp, clones called with MiXCR, in-frame beta chains kept. CDR3 protein duplicates are merged, each entry listing the most common genes and DNA. For this entry, the V and J calls and clone size follow TCRdb and not the study's own pipeline. The sample profile shows about 1.7 million distinct CDR3 sequences; over 25% of them were found once. Over 7% of the sample rests with the top ten.

The clonotype originates from a woman aged 25 to 45 in good health. The specimen was blood. The sequence joins TRBV20-1 to TRBJ2-1; confidence is insufficient to name the D gene. CDR3 reads: CSARDCAGSQNEQFF. The sequence in DNA is TGCAGTGCTAGAGATTGCGCTGGAAGCCAAAATGAGCAGTTCTTC.